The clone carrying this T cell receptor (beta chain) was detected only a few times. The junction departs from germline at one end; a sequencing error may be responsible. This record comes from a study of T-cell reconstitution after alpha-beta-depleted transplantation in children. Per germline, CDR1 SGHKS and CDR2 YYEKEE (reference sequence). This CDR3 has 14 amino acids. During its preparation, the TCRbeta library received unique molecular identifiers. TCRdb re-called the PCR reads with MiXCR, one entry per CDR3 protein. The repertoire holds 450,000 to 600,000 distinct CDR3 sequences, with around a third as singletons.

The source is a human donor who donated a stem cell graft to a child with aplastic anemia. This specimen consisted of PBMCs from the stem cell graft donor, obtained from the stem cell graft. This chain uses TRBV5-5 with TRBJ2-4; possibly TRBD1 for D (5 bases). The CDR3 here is CASTLTEAQNIQYF. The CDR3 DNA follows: TGTGCCAGCACCTTGACAGAAGCTCAAAACATTCAGTACTTC.